This T cell receptor (beta chain) was recorded in a study of blood T cell repertoires in COVID-19. Overall study: In each case, the material was cDNA or gDNA derived from T cells, B-cell-depleted T cells, or PBMCs.

Original methodology: Amplification with reference gene primers provided the estimates of nucleated cell counts. Only in-frame clones appear in the TCRdb table, and some are missing; sequencing was by immunoSEQ multiplex PCR. V and J calls plus clone size are reproduced from that table; the DNA served to infer D and trimming. This sample has about 220,000 clones, with more than 80% found just once. CDR1 is SGHAT and CDR2 is FQNNGV in the germline V gene. This CDR3 has 12 amino acids. Deletions cut 3 bases from V and 7 bases from J, with 9 bases between. The receptor comes from a woman aged 18-30 years in a cohort exposed to, infected with or recovered from COVID-19 (not recorded which). Material for sequencing was PBMCs or T cells enriched from blood (not recorded which). The chain is built from TRBV11-2 and TRBJ1-1; D call uncertain. CDR3 in amino acids: CASSFRGNEAFF. CDR3 DNA sequence: TGTGCCAGCAGCTTTCGAGGGAATGAAGCTTTCTTT.